These T cell receptor beta chains were read from a single sample in a study of OX40 agonist ivuxolimab in advanced cancers. The method was immunoSEQ multiplex PCR; TCRdb's version includes in-frame clones alone and lacks a portion of them. The table lists 70,000 to 80,000 clones, approximately 90% of them singletons. This specimen was CD4+ or CD8+ T cells sorted from blood, taken in a trial of the OX40 agonist ivuxolimab. The source of these receptors is an adult with an advanced solid tumor such as melanoma, head and neck, liver or kidney cancer. Each CDR3 is given with its conserved first and last residue. D genes are given only for firm matches. Clone size is stated in some rows and not others, as once, few, many or a class when expanded.

TRBJ2-5 | TRBV6-1 | TRBD1 | NA | CASIVGQGVWEQYF | TGTGCCAGCATTGTCGGACAGGGGGTGTGGGAGCAGTACTTC
TRBJ2-2 | TRBV18 | TRBD1 | NA | CASSTSGTGNTGELFF | TGTGCCAGCTCAACGTCCGGGACAGGAAACACCGGGGAGCTGTTTTTT
TRBJ2-1 | TRBV27 | TRBD2 | NA | CASMEPSGEPWNEQFF | TGTGCCAGCATGGAGCCCAGCGGGGAACCTTGGAATGAGCAGTTCTTC
TRBJ2-2 | TRBV28 | NA | NA | CASSLIRRGTGELFF | TGTGCCAGCAGCCTCATAAGGCGGGGCACCGGGGAGCTGTTTTTT
TRBJ1-3 | TRBV14 | NA | once | CASSELWAGIRGNTIYF | TGTGCCAGCAGCGAATTATGGGCCGGGATTCGTGGAAACACCATATATTTT
TRBJ2-5 | TRBV7-2 | TRBD1 | NA | CASSLQGALQETQYF | TGTGCCAGCAGCCTACAGGGGGCCCTCCAAGAGACCCAGTACTTC
TRBJ2-5 | TRBV19 | TRBD2 | NA | CASSIWGSGREQETQYF | TGTGCCAGTAGTATATGGGGTAGCGGGCGAGAGCAAGAGACCCAGTACTTC
TRBJ1-3 | TRBV4-2 | NA | NA | CASSDLSLGNTIYF | TGTGCCAGCAGCGACCTTTCCCTCGGAAACACCATATATTTT
TRBJ2-1 | TRBV27 | NA | NA | CASRSFSYNEQFF | TGTGCCAGCAGGTCTTTCTCCTACAATGAGCAGTTCTTC
TRBJ2-1 | TRBV15 | NA | NA | CATSRVGLNEQFF | TGTGCCACCAGCAGAGTAGGGCTCAATGAGCAGTTCTTC
TRBJ1-5 | TRBV19 | TRBD1 | NA | CASGTIQGAGVNQPQHF | TGTGCCAGTGGAACTATACAGGGGGCGGGGGTGAATCAGCCCCAGCATTTT
TRBJ1-1 | TRBV2 | NA | once | CASSPNLGGPDEAFF | TGTGCCAGCAGTCCCAACTTAGGGGGACCCGATGAAGCTTTCTTT
TRBJ1-5 | TRBV19 | TRBD1 | NA | CASRQGPGNQPQHF | TGTGCCAGCAGACAGGGGCCGGGCAATCAGCCCCAGCATTTT
TRBJ2-7 | TRBV6-1 | NA | NA | CASRAPGSSYEQYF | TGTGCCAGCAGGGCCCCTGGCAGCTCCTACGAGCAGTACTTC
TRBJ1-5 | TRBV28 | NA | NA | CASTPLFGNQPQHF | TGTGCCAGCACCCCGCTATTTGGCAATCAGCCCCAGCATTTT
TRBJ2-7 | TRBV7-2 | TRBD2 | NA | CASSLAGTSGRAGEQYF | TGTGCCAGCAGCTTAGCTGGGACTAGCGGGAGGGCAGGCGAGCAGTACTTC
TRBJ1-5 | TRBV6-4 | NA | NA | CASSDSIRPLNQPQHF | TGTGCCAGCAGTGACTCGATCAGACCGTTGAATCAGCCCCAGCATTTT
TRBJ1-5 | TRBV4-3 | NA | NA | CASSQGVGQPQHF | TGCGCCAGCAGCCAAGGGGTGGGGCAGCCCCAGCATTTT
TRBJ1-6 | TRBV5-4 | NA | NA | CASSLTSNSPLHF | TGTGCCAGCAGCTTGACAAGTAATTCACCCCTCCACTTT
TRBJ2-7 | TRBV4-1 | NA | NA | CASSQEGARNSYEQYF | TGCGCCAGCAGCCAAGAAGGAGCGAGAAACTCCTACGAGCAGTACTTC
TRBJ1-2 | TRBV30 | NA | NA | CAWSRSPNYGYTF | TGTGCCTGGAGTCGGAGCCCCAACTATGGCTACACCTTC
TRBJ1-1 | TRBV5-6 | TRBD1 | NA | CASSWGPGQLGTEAFF | TGTGCCAGCAGCTGGGGACCGGGACAGCTAGGCACTGAAGCTTTCTTT
TRBJ1-4 | TRBV5-1 | TRBD1 | NA | CASSSGQGIGKLFF | TGCGCCAGCAGCTCCGGACAGGGGATCGGAAAACTGTTTTTT
TRBJ2-1 | TRBV7-2 | NA | NA | CASSLGTGIQFF | TGTGCCAGCAGCTTAGGAACAGGGATACAGTTCTTC
TRBJ2-1 | TRBV5-1 | TRBD2 | NA | CASSLVAGGVEQFF | TGCGCCAGCAGCTTGGTGGCGGGAGGGGTGGAGCAGTTCTTC
TRBJ1-4 | TRBV7-9 | NA | NA | CASSSNRGLNEKLFF | TGTGCCAGCAGCTCCAACCGAGGCCTTAATGAAAAACTGTTTTTT
TRBJ2-2 | TRBV21-1 | NA | NA | CASSKEPVRGPTNTGELFF | TGTGCCAGCAGCAAAGAGCCGGTCAGGGGGCCTACGAACACCGGGGAGCTGTTTTTT
TRBJ2-1 | TRBV29-1 | TRBD2 | NA | CSVAGGRSNEQFF | TGCAGCGTTGCTGGCGGGAGGAGTAATGAGCAGTTCTTC
TRBJ2-2 | TRBV7-8 | TRBD2 | NA | CASSKFAGTSGMTGELFF | TGTGCCAGCAGCAAATTTGCCGGGACTAGCGGGATGACCGGGGAGCTGTTTTTT
TRBJ1-1 | TRBV5-1 | NA | NA | CASSQGTEDTEAFF | TGCGCCAGCAGTCAGGGAACGGAGGACACTGAAGCTTTCTTT
TRBJ2-1 | TRBV2 | NA | NA | CASSPSLGFHEQFF | TGTGCCAGCAGTCCTTCCCTAGGTTTTCATGAGCAGTTCTTC
TRBJ2-1 | TRBV4-3 | NA | NA | CASSQEPGTEGYNEQFF | TGCGCCAGCAGCCAAGAGCCCGGGACTGAGGGATACAATGAGCAGTTCTTC
TRBJ2-7 | TRBV7-9 | TRBD2 | once | CASSLEREPTYEQYF | TGTGCCAGCAGCTTAGAGCGGGAGCCGACCTACGAGCAGTACTTC
TRBJ2-7 | TRBV11-2 | NA | few | CASSLDGHEQYF | TGTGCCAGCAGCTTAGATGGCCACGAGCAGTACTTC
TRBJ2-7 | TRBV10-3 | NA | NA | CAISQTATSAYEQYF | TGTGCCATCAGTCAGACAGCGACGTCCGCCTACGAGCAGTACTTC
TRBJ1-3 | TRBV5-1 | TRBD1 | NA | CASSWQGATGNTIYF | TGCGCCAGCAGCTGGCAGGGGGCTACTGGAAACACCATATATTTT
TRBJ1-3 | TRBV5-1 | NA | NA | CASSLVPSGTSGNTIYF | TGCGCCAGCAGCTTGGTCCCTTCCGGGACCTCTGGAAACACCATATATTTT
TRBJ2-2 | TRBV6-1 | TRBD1 | NA | CASSGSGTVNTGELFF | TGTGCCAGCAGTGGATCCGGGACAGTTAACACCGGGGAGCTGTTTTTT
TRBJ2-7 | TRBV13 | NA | NA | CASSLDSTYEQYF | TGTGCCAGCAGCTTGGACAGTACCTACGAGCAGTACTTC
TRBJ1-6 | TRBV6-5 | NA | NA | CASSNGGSPLHF | TGTGCCAGCAGTAACGGAGGTTCACCCCTCCACTTT
TRBJ2-1 | TRBV5-4 | TRBD1 | once | CASSTGQNNEQFF | TGTGCCAGCAGCACGGGACAGAACAATGAGCAGTTCTTC
TRBJ2-5 | TRBV5-1 | NA | NA | CASSLAGSRQETQYF | TGCGCCAGCAGCTTGGCTGGGTCCAGACAAGAGACCCAGTACTTC
TRBJ2-1 | TRBV9 | NA | NA | CASSGERGNEQFF | TGTGCCAGCAGCGGCGAGCGAGGCAATGAGCAGTTCTTC
TRBJ1-1 | TRBV5-6 | NA | NA | CASSLVSQGFSEAFF | TGTGCCAGCAGCTTGGTATCTCAGGGTTTCTCTGAAGCTTTCTTT
TRBJ1-2 | TRBV4-3 | NA | once | CASSQERGTTYGYTF | TGCGCCAGCAGCCAAGAGCGAGGAACCACCTATGGCTACACCTTC
TRBJ1-4 | TRBV27 | TRBD1 | once | CASRKTGAQWEKLFF | TGTGCCAGCAGAAAAACAGGGGCACAATGGGAAAAACTGTTTTTT
TRBJ2-7 | TRBV7-9 | NA | NA | CASTPPGVLSYEQYF | TGTGCCAGCACCCCGCCGGGCGTCCTCTCCTACGAGCAGTACTTC